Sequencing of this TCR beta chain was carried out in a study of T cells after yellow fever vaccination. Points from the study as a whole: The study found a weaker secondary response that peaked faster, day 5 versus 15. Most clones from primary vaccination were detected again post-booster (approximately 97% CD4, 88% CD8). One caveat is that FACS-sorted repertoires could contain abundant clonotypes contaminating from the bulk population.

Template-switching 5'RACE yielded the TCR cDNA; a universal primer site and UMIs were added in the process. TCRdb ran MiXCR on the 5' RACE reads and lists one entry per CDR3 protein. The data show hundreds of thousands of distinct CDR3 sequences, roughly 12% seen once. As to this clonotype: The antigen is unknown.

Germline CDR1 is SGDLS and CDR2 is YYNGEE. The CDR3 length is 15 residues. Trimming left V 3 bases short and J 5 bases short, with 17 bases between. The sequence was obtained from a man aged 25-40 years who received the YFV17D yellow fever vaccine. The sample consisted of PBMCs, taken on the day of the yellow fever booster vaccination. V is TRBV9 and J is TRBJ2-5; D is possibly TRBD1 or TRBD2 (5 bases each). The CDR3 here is CASSDAGTSVETQYF. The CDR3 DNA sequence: TGTGCCAGCAGCGATGCAGGGACCAGTGTGGAGACCCAGTACTTC.